This is a list of T cell receptor beta chains from one sample in a study of cytomegalovirus exposure and HLA in healthy donors. Here immunoSEQ multiplex PCR was the method, and the copy in TCRdb shows in-frame clones only, minus some. The table includes tens of thousands of clones, 82% detected once. Sequenced: PBMCs. Receptors were obtained from a man in his late teens or twenties in good health and CMV-seronegative. The CDR3 runs from the conserved cysteine through the conserved F or W. The order of the fields is D gene, V gene, clone size, J gene, CDR3 length, CDR3 protein, CDR3 DNA. A D gene is named only where the DNA matches it firmly. A clone size is listed for some rows: how often the clone was seen (once, few, many), or a class if it is expanded.

TRBD1	TRBV19	few	TRBJ2-5	14	CASSWRQGAVTQYF	TGTGCCAGTAGCTGGAGACAGGGGGCTGTGACCCAGTACTTC
-	TRBV11-3	-	TRBJ2-2	20	CASSPETRITPIPNTGELFF	TGTGCCAGCAGCCCTGAGACTAGGATAACCCCAATTCCCAACACCGGGGAGCTGTTTTTT
TRBD1	TRBV7-3	once	TRBJ1-2	17	CASSLNVGTGASYGYTF	TGTGCCAGCAGCTTAAACGTCGGGACAGGGGCCTCCTATGGCTACACCTTC
-	TRBV29-1	-	TRBJ1-1	15	CSVEGRGALGTEAFF	TGCAGCGTTGAAGGCCGGGGGGCCTTGGGGACTGAAGCTTTCTTT
TRBD2	TRBV5-4	-	TRBJ2-3	16	CASSLEGLESTDTQYF	TGTGCCAGCAGCTTGGAAGGACTAGAAAGCACAGATACGCAGTATTTT
TRBD1	TRBV19	-	TRBJ2-3	15	CASSREQGRTDAQYF	TGTGCCAGTAGCCGGGAACAGGGGCGAACAGATGCGCAGTATTTT
-	TRBV6-1	-	TRBJ2-1	15	CASSRMVRGLSEQFF	TGTGCCAGCAGCCGGATGGTGAGGGGGTTGAGTGAGCAGTTCTTC
TRBD1	TRBV7-9	-	TRBJ1-1	14	CASSLDRMNTEAFF	TGTGCCAGCAGCTTGGACAGGATGAACACTGAAGCTTTCTTT
TRBD1	TRBV30	-	TRBJ1-2	15	CAWRTMTGGSGGYTF	TGTGCCTGGCGTACAATGACAGGGGGGTCGGGTGGCTACACCTTC
-	TRBV29-1	-	TRBJ2-7	11	CSGTSSYEQYF	TGCAGCGGAACCAGCTCCTACGAGCAGTACTTC
TRBD2	TRBV28	-	TRBJ2-1	17	CASSSGSGSPSYNEQFF	TGTGCCAGCAGTTCAGGTAGCGGGAGCCCTTCCTACAATGAGCAGTTCTTC
-	TRBV2	-	TRBJ1-5	13	CASSVVGGQPQHF	TGTGCCAGCAGTGTCGTCGGGGGTCAGCCCCAGCATTTT
-	TRBV18	-	TRBJ2-5	15	CASSPLSGSQETQYF	TGTGCCAGCTCACCACTTTCAGGGTCGCAAGAGACCCAGTACTTC
TRBD2	TRBV19	-	TRBJ2-7	14	CASSIGATGGEQYF	TGTGCCAGTAGTATTGGGGCTACGGGGGGCGAGCAGTACTTC
-	TRBV9	once	TRBJ2-7	15	CASSPRQEEYYEQYF	TGTGCCAGCAGCCCTCGACAGGAGGAGTACTACGAGCAGTACTTC
TRBD2	TRBV7-6	-	TRBJ2-1	15	CASSLGTSVFNEQFF	TGTGCCAGCAGCCTCGGGACTAGCGTTTTCAATGAGCAGTTCTTC
TRBD1	TRBV28	-	TRBJ2-3	15	CASSLPGQGIDTQYF	TGTGCCAGCAGTTTACCGGGACAGGGGATAGATACGCAGTATTTT
-	TRBV5-1	-	TRBJ1-2	12	CASSAPSYGYTF	TGCGCCAGCAGCGCCCCTAGCTATGGCTACACCTTC
TRBD1	TRBV7-8	-	TRBJ2-7	20	CASSLRSGTGYSVNSYEQYF	TGTGCCAGCAGCTTACGTTCGGGGACAGGGTATTCGGTGAACTCCTACGAGCAGTACTTC
-	TRBV5-1	-	TRBJ2-3	14	CASRNQQGTDTQYF	TGCGCCAGCAGGAACCAACAGGGAACAGATACGCAGTATTTT
-	TRBV5-4	-	TRBJ1-3	16	CASSLAETVSGNTIYF	TGTGCCAGCAGCTTGGCCGAGACAGTCTCTGGAAACACCATATATTTT
-	TRBV30	once	TRBJ1-1	13	CAWSVRVNTEAFF	TGTGCCTGGAGTGTGAGGGTGAACACTGAAGCTTTCTTT
-	TRBV7-2	-	TRBJ2-7	13	CASSLEGFYEQYF	TGTGCCAGCAGCTTGGAGGGTTTCTACGAGCAGTACTTC
-	TRBV9	-	TRBJ1-4	16	CASSPPGAGAGEKLFF	TGTGCCAGCAGCCCGCCCGGGGCAGGGGCTGGTGAAAAACTGTTTTTT
-	TRBV7-9	-	TRBJ2-5	14	CASSPKTDLVAQYF	TGTGCCAGCAGCCCAAAGACAGATTTGGTGGCCCAGTACTTC
-	TRBV4-2	-	TRBJ2-1	12	CASSQGRNEQFF	TGTGCCAGCAGCCAAGGTCGCAATGAGCAGTTCTTC
-	TRBV7-9	-	TRBJ2-3	14	CASSFSENTDTQYF	TGTGCCAGCAGCTTCTCAGAAAACACAGATACGCAGTATTTT
TRBD1	TRBV5-1	few	TRBJ2-7	15	CASRSPGQGSYEQYF	TGCGCCAGCAGGTCTCCGGGACAGGGGTCCTACGAGCAGTACTTC
-	TRBV6-1	-	TRBJ1-6	15	CASSEARRVKSPLHF	TGTGCCAGCAGTGAAGCGCGCAGGGTGAAATCACCCCTCCACTTT
-	TRBV2	-	TRBJ2-7	13	CASSELSRLGQYF	TGTGCCAGCAGTGAATTGTCGCGGCTAGGGCAGTACTTC
TRBD2	TRBV4-2	once	TRBJ2-7	15	CASSQAPGGTYEQYF	TGTGCCAGCAGCCAAGCCCCGGGGGGAACCTACGAGCAGTACTTC
TRBD1	TRBV4-2	-	TRBJ1-6	17	CASSPRDRGMTNSPLHF	TGTGCCAGCAGCCCAAGGGACAGGGGGATGACTAATTCACCCCTCCACTTT
-	TRBV4-3	-	TRBJ1-2	13	CASSQSGNFGYTF	TGCGCCAGCAGCCAATCAGGGAATTTTGGCTACACCTTC
-	TRBV9	few	TRBJ2-7	13	CASSNRPGYEQYF	TGTGCCAGCAGCAACCGGCCAGGGTACGAGCAGTACTTC
TRBD1	TRBV27	-	TRBJ1-1	16	CASSSHLSGGVTEAFF	TGTGCCAGCAGTTCGCACCTCTCAGGGGGCGTCACTGAAGCTTTCTTT
TRBD2	TRBV6-1	-	TRBJ2-7	14	CASNLAGGLYEQYF	TGTGCCAGCAACCTAGCGGGAGGGCTCTACGAGCAGTACTTC
TRBD2	TRBV7-3	once	TRBJ2-2	17	CVSSLSGLASNTGELFF	TGTGTCAGCAGCTTATCGGGACTAGCGTCGAACACCGGGGAGCTGTTTTTT
-	TRBV5-1	-	TRBJ2-7	16	CASSLVSARSSYEQYF	TGCGCCAGCAGCTTGGTAAGCGCTAGGAGCTCCTACGAGCAGTACTTC
-	TRBV7-6	-	TRBJ2-3	15	CASSAPPGSTDTQYF	TGTGCCAGCAGCGCCCCCCCGGGGAGCACAGATACGCAGTATTTT
TRBD2	TRBV4-3	-	TRBJ2-5	15	CASSQERGGQETQYF	TGCGCCAGCAGCCAAGAGCGGGGGGGCCAAGAGACCCAGTACTTC
TRBD1	TRBV5-6	-	TRBJ1-5	16	CASSRTGELSNQPQNF	TGTGCCAGCAGCCGAACAGGGGAACTTAGCAATCAGCCCCAGAATTTT
-	TRBV9	-	TRBJ2-4	14	CASSVDGMQNIQYF	TGTGCCAGCAGCGTAGACGGGATGCAAAACATTCAGTACTTC
-	TRBV5-4	-	TRBJ1-2	15	CASSPLDRSFGGYTF	TGTGCCAGCAGCCCACTCGACAGAAGCTTCGGTGGCTACACCTTC
TRBD1	TRBV27	once	TRBJ2-1	11	CASMKGAEQFF	TGTGCCAGCATGAAGGGGGCTGAGCAGTTCTTC
-	TRBV4-1	-	TRBJ2-7	17	CASSQPLLGSSEVEQYF	TGCGCCAGCAGCCAACCCCTTCTAGGTTCGTCCGAGGTCGAGCAGTACTTC
-	TRBV7-2	-	TRBJ1-1	15	CASSPRGGRNTEAFF	TGTGCCAGCAGCCCCCGAGGGGGACGGAACACTGAAGCTTTCTTT
-	TRBV15	few	TRBJ2-5	14	CATSSLRGKETQYF	TGTGCCACCAGCAGCCTCAGGGGAAAGGAGACCCAGTACTTC
TRBD2	TRBV7-2	-	TRBJ2-3	17	CASSLVSAGGYTDTQYF	TGTGCCAGCAGCTTAGTATCGGCGGGAGGTTACACAGATACGCAGTATTTT
-	TRBV9	once	TRBJ2-6	14	CASSAVAGANVLTF	TGTGCCAGCAGCGCAGTGGCTGGGGCCAACGTCCTGACTTTC
-	TRBV13	few	TRBJ2-7	14	CASSPPLSSYEQYF	TGTGCCAGCAGCCCACCGCTGAGCTCCTACGAGCAGTACTTC
TRBD1	TRBV28	-	TRBJ2-7	15	CASSWDRQGSYEQYF	TGTGCCAGCAGTTGGGATAGACAGGGCTCCTACGAGCAGTACTTC
TRBD1	TRBV28	-	TRBJ2-7	15	CASGPLGDRVNEQYF	TGTGCCAGCGGTCCTTTGGGGGACAGGGTGAACGAGCAGTACTTC
TRBD1	TRBV11-2	-	TRBJ2-1	17	CASSTRQGPGSYNEQFF	TGTGCCAGCAGCACCCGACAGGGCCCCGGGTCCTACAATGAGCAGTTCTTC
-	TRBV19	once	TRBJ2-3	13	CASSIVAGDTQYF	TGTGCCAGTAGTATAGTGGCAGGAGATACGCAGTATTTT
TRBD2	TRBV4-3	few	TRBJ2-2	20	CASSQFVSLAGGTNTGELFF	TGCGCCAGCAGCCAATTCGTATCTCTAGCGGGAGGAACGAACACCGGGGAGCTGTTTTTT
TRBD1	TRBV14	-	TRBJ1-2	15	CASSQDTGGFGGYTF	TGTGCCAGCAGCCAAGACACAGGGGGATTCGGGGGCTACACCTTC
-	TRBV2	-	TRBJ2-2	13	CASSRSGTGELFF	TGTGCCAGCAGTCGCAGTGGCACCGGGGAGCTGTTTTTT
-	TRBV28	-	TRBJ1-5	17	CASSFVEGITLGMPQHF	TGTGCCAGCAGTTTTGTGGAGGGTATTACGCTTGGTATGCCCCAGCATTTT
-	TRBV5-4	-	TRBJ1-5	14	CASSLGGQAQPQHF	TGTGCCAGCAGCTTGGGAGGGCAGGCTCAGCCCCAGCATTTT